These 13 T cell receptor beta chains came from one sample sequenced in a study of cytomegalovirus exposure and HLA in healthy donors. Both 60 Vbeta primers and 13 Jbeta primers went into the PCR. The assay was immunoSEQ multiplex PCR, and TCRdb's table has in-frame clones only and misses some. The repertoire holds 95,000 to 100,000 clones, with approximately 76% as singletons. Source material: PBMCs. The receptors shown here come from a man between 35 and 55 years old in good health and CMV-seronegative.

Only a few counts were recorded for this clone. The chain links TRBV10-1 to TRBJ2-7; TRBD2 matches at 13 bases. Trimming cost V 6 bases and J 0 bases; bases outside gene matches: 2. The CDR3 has 15 amino acids. Germline assignment: CDR1 WNHNN and CDR2 SYGVQD (reference sequence). CDR3 amino acids: CASSRTSGSSYEQYF. In DNA, the CDR3 is TGCGCCAGCAGCCGGACTAGCGGGAGCTCCTACGAGCAGTACTTC.

The V and J genes are TRBV2 and TRBJ2-5; perhaps TRBD2 as D (6 bases). The CDR3 is 13 amino acids. Deletions cut 7 bases from V and 5 bases from J, with 14 bases between. The germline CDR1 and CDR2 sequences are SNHLY and FYNNEI. For the CDR3, the DNA is TGTGCCAGCAAGACGGGGAGGAGGGAGACCCAGTACTTC. It specifies CASKTGRRETQYF.

The V call is TRBV27, the J call TRBJ2-3; D is uncertain. V was clipped by 6 bases and J by 2 bases, with 12 bases between them. The CDR3 consists of 14 residues. Germline CDR1 and CDR2: MNHEY and SMNVEV (reference sequence). CDR3 nucleotides: TGTGCCAGCAGGTTGACTCGCTACACAGATACGCAGTATTTT. Translating it yields CASRLTRYTDTQYF.

The rearrangement uses TRBV7-8 and TRBJ2-2; 10 bases fit TRBD1. The junction had 2 bases not matched to a gene; V was cut back by 4 bases and J by 3 bases. Germline assignment: CDR1 SGHVS and CDR2 FQNEAQ. This CDR3 has 15 residues. In nucleotides, the CDR3 is TGTGCCAGCAGCTGGGGACAGGGGTACACCGGGGAGCTGTTTTTT. Residues: CASSWGQGYTGELFF.

V gene TRBV7-8 combines with J gene TRBJ2-7; maybe TRBD2 (5 bases). Trimming pared 6 bases from V and 3 bases from J, leaving 15 bases between. The CDR3 loop spans 14 amino acids. The germline gives CDR1 SGHVS, CDR2 FQNEAQ. CDR3: CASRPEVGLYEQYF. DNA of the CDR3: TGTGCCAGCAGGCCCGAAGTCGGACTCTACGAGCAGTACTTC.

The rearrangement links TRBV19 to TRBJ2-3, with a weak D call TRBD1 (6 bases). Germline CDR1 and CDR2: LNHDA and SQIVND (reference sequence). Trimming removed 1 base from V and 2 bases from J, with 7 bases in between. The CDR3 has 14 residues. The CDR3 reads CASSIGTDTDTQYF. The CDR3 bases are TGTGCCAGTAGTATAGGGACAGACACAGATACGCAGTATTTT.

This clone turned up a few times. This chain joins TRBV29-1 and TRBJ2-5, with 8 bases lining up with TRBD2. Germline CDR1 SQVTM, CDR2 ANQGSEA. Germline trimming cut 3 bases from V and 2 bases from J; bases unmatched to any gene: 2. The CDR3 is made up of 13 amino acids. The CDR3 DNA reads as TGCAGCGTTGAGACTAGCGTTCAAGAGACCCAGTACTTC. Amino acids: CSVETSVQETQYF.

CDR3 coding DNA: TGTGCCATCAGGGGACAGGGTGGGATGAACACTGAAGCTTTCTTT. Residues: CAIRGQGGMNTEAFF. V is TRBV10-3 and J is TRBJ1-1; 9 nucleotides agree with TRBD1. There are 15 residues in the CDR3. J was trimmed by 0 bases and V by 6 bases; bases with no gene match: 5. The germline gives CDR1 ENHRY, CDR2 SYGVKD.

The chain uses TRBV5-1 and TRBJ1-4, with 8 bases fitting TRBD1. Germline CDR1 is SGHRS and CDR2 is YFSETQ. CDR3 length equals 15 residues. V gave up 7 bases and J gave up 0 bases; unmatched junction bases: 5. DNA of the CDR3: TGCGCCAGCGCCAGGGGGCTGGCAACTAATGAAAAACTGTTTTTT. Protein sequence: CASARGLATNEKLFF. The full variable domain, completed using reference TRBV5-1 and TRBJ1-4, is KAGVTQTPRYLIKTRGQQVTLSCSPISGHRSVSWYQQTPGQGLQFLFEYFSETQRNKGNFPGRFSGRQFSNSRSEMNVSTLELGDSALYLCASARGLATNEKLFFGSGTQLSVL.

The rearrangement links TRBV6-6 to TRBJ1-2; TRBD1 might be the D (5 bases). The V and J ends lost 5 bases and 4 bases respectively, with 14 bases between them. This CDR3 contains 14 residues. Germline V CDR1 and CDR2: MNHNY, SVGAGI (reference sequence). Here the CDR3 DNA reads TGTGCCAGCAGTCAATGGCCAGGGTTCTATGGCTACACCTTC. It codes for CASSQWPGFYGYTF.

The chain couples TRBV4-2 to TRBJ2-3, with D possibly matching TRBD1 (6 bases). Germline CDR1 and CDR2: LGHNA and YNFKEQ. Trimming stripped 2 bases from V and 0 bases from J, with 15 bases between. This CDR3 spans 17 amino acids. The DNA for the CDR3 is TGTGCCAGCAGCCAATGGGAATGGACAGCTAGCACAGATACGCAGTATTTT. Its translation: CASSQWEWTASTDTQYF.

This clone was seen just once. J is TRBJ1-2 and V is TRBV30, with no clear D. The CDR3 has 14 residues. From germline, CDR1 is GTSNPN and CDR2 SVGIG (reference sequence). The germline V and J ends were trimmed by 2 bases and 0 bases, with 10 bases remaining between them. CDR3 amino acids: CAWSLPPANYGYTF. CDR3 DNA sequence: TGTGCCTGGAGTCTCCCCCCAGCTAACTATGGCTACACCTTC.

In this sample, this clone turned up once. This chain uses TRBV5-1 with TRBJ2-5, with D uncertain. Matching the DNA end better, TRBJ2-7 makes the J call doubtful. The CDR3 length is 13 residues. Germline CDR1 is SGHRS and CDR2 is YFSETQ. CDR3 region: CASSLAPSYEQYF. The CDR3 DNA follows: TGCGCCAGCAGCTTGGCCCCGAGCTACGAGCAGTACTTC.